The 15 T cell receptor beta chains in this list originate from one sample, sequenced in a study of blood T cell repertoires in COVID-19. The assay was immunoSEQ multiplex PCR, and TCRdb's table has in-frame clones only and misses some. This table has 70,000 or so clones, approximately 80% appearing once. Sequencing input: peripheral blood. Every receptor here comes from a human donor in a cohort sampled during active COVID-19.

Here the CDR3 DNA reads TGTGCCTGGAGTCCCGACAGGGTGATAACTGGAAACACCATATATTTT. This gives the protein CAWSPDRVITGNTIYF. J is TRBJ1-3 and V is TRBV30, with 7 bases matching TRBD1. The germline CDR1 and CDR2 sequences are GTSNPN and SVGIG (reference sequence). The CDR3 covers 16 residues. J gave up 2 bases and V 2 bases, and 9 bases lay outside the gene matches. The full variable domain, with the rest looked up from reference TRBV30 and TRBJ1-3, is SQTIHQWPATLVQPVGSPLSLECTVEGTSNPNLYWYRQAAGRGLQLLFYSVGIGQISSEVPQNLSASRPQDRQFILSSKKLLLSDSGFYLCAWSPDRVITGNTIYFGEGSWLTVV.

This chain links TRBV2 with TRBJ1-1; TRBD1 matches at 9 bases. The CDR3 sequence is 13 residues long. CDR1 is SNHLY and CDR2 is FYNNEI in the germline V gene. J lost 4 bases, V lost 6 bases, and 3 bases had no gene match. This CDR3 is CASRGTGTTEAFF. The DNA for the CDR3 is TGTGCCAGCAGGGGGACAGGGACCACTGAAGCTTTCTTT.

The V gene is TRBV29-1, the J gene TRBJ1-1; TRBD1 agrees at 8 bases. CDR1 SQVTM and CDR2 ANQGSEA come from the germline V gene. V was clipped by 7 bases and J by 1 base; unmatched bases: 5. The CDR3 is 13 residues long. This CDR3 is CSAQTGGNTEAFF. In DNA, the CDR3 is TGCAGCGCCCAAACAGGGGGGAACACTGAAGCTTTCTTT.

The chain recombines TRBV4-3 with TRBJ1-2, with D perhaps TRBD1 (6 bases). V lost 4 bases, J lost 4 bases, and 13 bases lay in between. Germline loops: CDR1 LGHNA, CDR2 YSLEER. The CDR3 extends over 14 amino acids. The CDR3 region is CASSRGGQAYGYTF. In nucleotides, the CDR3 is TGCGCCAGCAGCCGGGGGGGGCAGGCCTATGGCTACACCTTC.

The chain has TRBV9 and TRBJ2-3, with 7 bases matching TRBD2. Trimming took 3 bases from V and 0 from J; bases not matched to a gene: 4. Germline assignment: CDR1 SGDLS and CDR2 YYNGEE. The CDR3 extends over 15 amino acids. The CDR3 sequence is CASSDSGVSTDTQYF. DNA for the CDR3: TGTGCCAGCAGCGACAGCGGGGTCAGCACAGATACGCAGTATTTT.

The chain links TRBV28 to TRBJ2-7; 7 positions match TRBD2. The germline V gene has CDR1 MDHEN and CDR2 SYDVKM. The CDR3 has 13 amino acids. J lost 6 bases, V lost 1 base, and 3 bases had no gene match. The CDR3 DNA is TGTGCCAGCAGTTTATTGGCTAGCGGCGAGCAGTACTTC. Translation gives CASSLLASGEQYF.

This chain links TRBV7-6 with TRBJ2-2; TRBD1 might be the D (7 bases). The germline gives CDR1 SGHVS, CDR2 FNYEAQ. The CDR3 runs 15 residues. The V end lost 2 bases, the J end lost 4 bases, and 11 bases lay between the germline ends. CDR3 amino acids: CASSLQGGRTGELFF. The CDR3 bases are TGTGCCAGCAGCTTACAGGGGGGTCGCACCGGGGAGCTGTTTTTT. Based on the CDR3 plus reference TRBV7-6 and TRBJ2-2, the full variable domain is GAGVSQSPRYKVTKRGQDVALRCDPISGHVSLYWYRQALGQGPEFLTYFNYEAQQDKSGLPNDRFSAERPEGSISTLTIQRTEQRDSAMYRCASSLQGGRTGELFFGEGSRLTVL.

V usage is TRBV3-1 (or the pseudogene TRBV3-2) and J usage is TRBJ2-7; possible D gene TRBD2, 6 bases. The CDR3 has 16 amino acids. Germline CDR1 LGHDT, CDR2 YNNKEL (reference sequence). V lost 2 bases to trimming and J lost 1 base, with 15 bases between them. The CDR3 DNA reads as TGTGCCAGCAGCCAATTTCCGGGGGTGTCGTCCTACGAGCAGTACTTC. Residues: CASSQFPGVSSYEQYF.

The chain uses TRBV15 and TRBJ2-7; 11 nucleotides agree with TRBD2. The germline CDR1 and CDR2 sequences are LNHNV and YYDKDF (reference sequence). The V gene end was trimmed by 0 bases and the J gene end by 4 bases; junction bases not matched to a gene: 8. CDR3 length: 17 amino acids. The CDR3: CATSREYSLAGGYEQYF. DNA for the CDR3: TGTGCCACCAGCAGAGAGTATTCCCTAGCGGGAGGTTACGAGCAGTACTTC.

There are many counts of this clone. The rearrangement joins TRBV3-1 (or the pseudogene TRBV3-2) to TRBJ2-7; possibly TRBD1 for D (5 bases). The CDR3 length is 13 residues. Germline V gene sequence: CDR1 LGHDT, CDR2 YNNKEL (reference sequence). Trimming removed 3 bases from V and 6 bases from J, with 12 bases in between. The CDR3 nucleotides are TGTGCCAGCAGCCATGATAGGGGTTCCGAGCAGTACTTC. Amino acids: CASSHDRGSEQYF.

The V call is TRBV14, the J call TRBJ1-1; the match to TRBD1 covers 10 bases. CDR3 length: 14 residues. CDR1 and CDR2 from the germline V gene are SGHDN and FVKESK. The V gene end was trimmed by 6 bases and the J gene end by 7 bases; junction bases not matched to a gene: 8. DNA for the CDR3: TGTGCCAGCAGTCGGACAGGGGGACATTATGAAGCTTTCTTT. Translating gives CASSRTGGHYEAFF.

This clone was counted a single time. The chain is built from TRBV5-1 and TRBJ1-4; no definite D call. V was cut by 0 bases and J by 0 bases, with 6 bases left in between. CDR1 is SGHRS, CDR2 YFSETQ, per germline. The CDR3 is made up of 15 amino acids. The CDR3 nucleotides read TGCGCCAGCAGCTTGGGGCCACCAACTAATGAAAAACTGTTTTTT. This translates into CASSLGPPTNEKLFF.

CDR3 sequence reads: CSVGADKETQYF. The CDR3 nucleotides are TGCAGCGTTGGGGCCGACAAAGAGACCCAGTACTTC. The chain is built from TRBV29-1 and TRBJ2-5; D gene ambiguous. This CDR3 region has 12 residues. Germline CDR1 is SQVTM and CDR2 is ANQGSEA. V was clipped by 4 bases and J by 3 bases, with 9 bases between them.

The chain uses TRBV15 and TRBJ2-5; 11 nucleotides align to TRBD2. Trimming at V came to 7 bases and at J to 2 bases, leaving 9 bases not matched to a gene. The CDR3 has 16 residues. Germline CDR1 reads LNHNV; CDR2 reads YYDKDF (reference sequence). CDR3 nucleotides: TGTGCCACCACGCTCAACTTAGCGGGGGGGCAAGAGACCCAGTACTTC. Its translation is CATTLNLAGGQETQYF.

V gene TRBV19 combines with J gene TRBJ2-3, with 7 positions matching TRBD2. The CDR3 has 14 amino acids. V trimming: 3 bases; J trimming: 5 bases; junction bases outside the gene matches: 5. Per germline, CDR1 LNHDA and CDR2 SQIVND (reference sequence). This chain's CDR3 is CASSMGPSGDTQYF. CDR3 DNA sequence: TGTGCCAGTAGTATGGGGCCTAGCGGAGATACGCAGTATTTT.